These T cell receptor beta chains were read from a single sample in a study of blood T cell repertoires in COVID-19. Clones were read by immunoSEQ multiplex PCR, and TCRdb kept only the in-frame ones, dropping some. This table has fewer than 500,000 clones, roughly 87% appearing once. The sequenced sample was PBMCs or T cells enriched from blood (not recorded which). All receptors come from a woman younger than 30 who had recovered from COVID-19. Both conserved end residues are part of each CDR3. Each record gives: D gene, clone size, V gene, J gene, CDR3 DNA, CDR3 protein. D genes are given only for firm matches. Some rows have no size entry. The others give once, few or many, or a class for an expanded clone.

d_call: .
clone_size: .
v_call: TRBV20-1
j_call: TRBJ2-2
cdr3_nt: TGCAGTGCTAGTGATGTCATGGGGGCCCGTTATACCGGGGAGCTGTTTTTT
cdr3_aa: CSASDVMGARYTGELFF

d_call: TRBD1
clone_size: .
v_call: TRBV5-1
j_call: TRBJ2-5
cdr3_nt: TGCGCCAGCAGCCCGGATGGGACAGGAGGAGAGACCCAGTACTTC
cdr3_aa: CASSPDGTGGETQYF

d_call: .
clone_size: .
v_call: TRBV3-1/TRBV3-2
j_call: TRBJ1-1
cdr3_nt: TGTGCCAGCAGCCCCCTTTTAGGGGGGAACACTGAAGCTTTCTTT
cdr3_aa: CASSPLLGGNTEAFF

d_call: .
clone_size: .
v_call: TRBV5-1
j_call: TRBJ1-2
cdr3_nt: TGCGCCAGTAAACGGACAGATAACTATGGCTACACCTTC
cdr3_aa: CASKRTDNYGYTF

d_call: TRBD1
clone_size: once
v_call: TRBV7-9
j_call: TRBJ1-2
cdr3_nt: TGTGCCAGCAGCGTAGGACAGGGGGGGTATGGCTACACCTTC
cdr3_aa: CASSVGQGGYGYTF

d_call: .
clone_size: .
v_call: TRBV7-2
j_call: TRBJ1-6
cdr3_nt: TGTGCCAGCAGCTTCATGACAGACAGGTTCAGTATACCCCTCCACTTT
cdr3_aa: CASSFMTDRFSIPLHF

d_call: .
clone_size: .
v_call: TRBV19
j_call: TRBJ2-7
cdr3_nt: TGTGCCAGTAGTATAACAAGTACCACCTACGAGCAGTACTTC
cdr3_aa: CASSITSTTYEQYF

d_call: TRBD2
clone_size: .
v_call: TRBV5-1
j_call: TRBJ2-1
cdr3_nt: TGCGCCAGCAGCCCGGACCCTCGTACGGGGGGGCTCAATGAGCAGTTCTTC
cdr3_aa: CASSPDPRTGGLNEQFF

d_call: TRBD1
clone_size: .
v_call: TRBV11-2
j_call: TRBJ1-6
cdr3_nt: TGTGCCAGTGGGTTCGGGACAGGCTTACATTCACCCCTCCACTTT
cdr3_aa: CASGFGTGLHSPLHF

d_call: .
clone_size: .
v_call: TRBV5-6
j_call: TRBJ1-1
cdr3_nt: TGTGCCAGCAGCTCGGAGGGGGGGGCTGGCACTGAAGCTTTCTTT
cdr3_aa: CASSSEGGAGTEAFF

d_call: .
clone_size: .
v_call: TRBV7-8
j_call: TRBJ1-2
cdr3_nt: TGTGCCAGCAGCCTGGACAGACAAAATGGCTACACCTTC
cdr3_aa: CASSLDRQNGYTF

d_call: TRBD1
clone_size: few
v_call: TRBV19
j_call: TRBJ1-2
cdr3_nt: TGTGCCAGTAGTGCCTACTCCGGGACAGGCATTCCTCCCGATGGCTACACCTTC
cdr3_aa: CASSAYSGTGIPPDGYTF

d_call: TRBD2
clone_size: .
v_call: TRBV28
j_call: TRBJ2-1
cdr3_nt: TGTGCCAGCAGTTTATTAGCGGGGGACTCCTACAATGAGCAGTTCTTC
cdr3_aa: CASSLLAGDSYNEQFF